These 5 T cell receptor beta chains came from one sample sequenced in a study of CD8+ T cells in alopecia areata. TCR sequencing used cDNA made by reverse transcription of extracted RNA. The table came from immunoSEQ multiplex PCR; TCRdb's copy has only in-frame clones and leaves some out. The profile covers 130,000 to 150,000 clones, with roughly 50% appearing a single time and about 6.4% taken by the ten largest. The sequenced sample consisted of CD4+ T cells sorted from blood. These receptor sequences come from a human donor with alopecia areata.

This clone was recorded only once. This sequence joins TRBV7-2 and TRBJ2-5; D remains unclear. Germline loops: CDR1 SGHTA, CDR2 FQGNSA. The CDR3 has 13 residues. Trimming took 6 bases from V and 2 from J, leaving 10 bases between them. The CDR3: CASSKQLQETQYF. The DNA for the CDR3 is TGTGCCAGCAGTAAACAGTTGCAAGAGACCCAGTACTTC.

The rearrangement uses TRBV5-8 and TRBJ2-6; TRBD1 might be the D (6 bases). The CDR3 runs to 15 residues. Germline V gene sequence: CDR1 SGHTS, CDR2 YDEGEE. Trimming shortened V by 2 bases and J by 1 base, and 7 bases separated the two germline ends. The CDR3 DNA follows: TGTGCCAGCAGCTTACAGGGTTCTGGGGCCAACGTCCTGACTTTC. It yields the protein CASSLQGSGANVLTF.

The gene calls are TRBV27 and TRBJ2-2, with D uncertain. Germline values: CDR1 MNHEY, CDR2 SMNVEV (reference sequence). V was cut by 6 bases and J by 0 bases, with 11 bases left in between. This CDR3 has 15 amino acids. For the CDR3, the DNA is TGTGCCAGCAGGAATGCAGGCGCGAACACCGGGGAGCTGTTTTTT. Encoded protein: CASRNAGANTGELFF.

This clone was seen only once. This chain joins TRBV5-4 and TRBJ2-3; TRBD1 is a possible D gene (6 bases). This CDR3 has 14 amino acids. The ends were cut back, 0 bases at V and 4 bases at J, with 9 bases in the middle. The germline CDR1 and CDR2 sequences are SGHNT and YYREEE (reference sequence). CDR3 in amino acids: CASSLGQAPDTQYF. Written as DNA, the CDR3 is TGTGCCAGCAGCTTGGGACAGGCTCCAGATACGCAGTATTTT.

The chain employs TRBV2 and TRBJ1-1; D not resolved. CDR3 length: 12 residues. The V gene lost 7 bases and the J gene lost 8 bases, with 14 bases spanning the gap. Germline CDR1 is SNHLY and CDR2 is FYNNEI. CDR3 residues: CASTALGKEAFF. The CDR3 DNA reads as TGTGCCAGCACCGCATTAGGGAAGGAAGCTTTCTTT.